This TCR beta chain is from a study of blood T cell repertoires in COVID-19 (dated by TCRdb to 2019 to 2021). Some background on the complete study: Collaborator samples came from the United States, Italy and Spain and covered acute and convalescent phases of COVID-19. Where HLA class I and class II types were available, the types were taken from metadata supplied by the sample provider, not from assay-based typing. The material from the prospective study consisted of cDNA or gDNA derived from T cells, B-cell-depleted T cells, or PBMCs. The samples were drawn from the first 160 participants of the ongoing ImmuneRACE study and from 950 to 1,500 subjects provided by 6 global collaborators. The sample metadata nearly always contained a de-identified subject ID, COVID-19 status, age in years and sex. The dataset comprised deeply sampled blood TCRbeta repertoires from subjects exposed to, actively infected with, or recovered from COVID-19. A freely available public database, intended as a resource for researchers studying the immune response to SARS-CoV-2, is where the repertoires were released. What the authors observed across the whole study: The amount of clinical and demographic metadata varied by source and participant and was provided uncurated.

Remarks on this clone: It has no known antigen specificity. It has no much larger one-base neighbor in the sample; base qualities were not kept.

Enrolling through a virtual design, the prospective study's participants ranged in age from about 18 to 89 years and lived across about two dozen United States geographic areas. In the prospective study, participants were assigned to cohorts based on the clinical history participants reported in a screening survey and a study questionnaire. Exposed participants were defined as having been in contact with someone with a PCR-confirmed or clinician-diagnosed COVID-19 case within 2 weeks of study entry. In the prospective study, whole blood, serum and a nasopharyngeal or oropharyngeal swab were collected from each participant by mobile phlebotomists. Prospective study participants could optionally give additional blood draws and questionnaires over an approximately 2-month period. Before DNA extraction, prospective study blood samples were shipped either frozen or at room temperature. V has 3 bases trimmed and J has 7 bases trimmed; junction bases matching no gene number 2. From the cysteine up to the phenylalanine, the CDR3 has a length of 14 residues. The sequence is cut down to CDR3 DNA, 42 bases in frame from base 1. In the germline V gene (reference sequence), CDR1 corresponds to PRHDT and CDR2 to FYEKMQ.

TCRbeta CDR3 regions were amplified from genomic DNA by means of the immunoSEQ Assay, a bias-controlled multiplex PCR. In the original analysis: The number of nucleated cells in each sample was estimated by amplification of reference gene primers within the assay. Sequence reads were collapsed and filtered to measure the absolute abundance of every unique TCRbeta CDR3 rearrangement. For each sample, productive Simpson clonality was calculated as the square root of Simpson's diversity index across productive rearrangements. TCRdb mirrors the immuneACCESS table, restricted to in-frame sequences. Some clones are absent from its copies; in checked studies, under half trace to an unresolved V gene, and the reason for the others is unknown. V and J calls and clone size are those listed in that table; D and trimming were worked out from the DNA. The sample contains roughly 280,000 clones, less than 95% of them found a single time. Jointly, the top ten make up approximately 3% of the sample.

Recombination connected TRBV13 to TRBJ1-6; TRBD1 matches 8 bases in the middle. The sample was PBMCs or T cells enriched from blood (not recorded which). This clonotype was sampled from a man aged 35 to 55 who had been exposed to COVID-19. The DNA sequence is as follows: TGTGCCAGCAGCTTCTGGACAGGGAATTCACCCCTCCACTTT. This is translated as CASSFWTGNSPLHF. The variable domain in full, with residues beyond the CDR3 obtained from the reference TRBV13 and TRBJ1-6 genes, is AAGVIQSPRHLIKEKRETATLKCYPIPRHDTVYWYQQGPGQDPQFLISFYEKMQSDKGSIPDRFSAQQFSDYHSELNMSSLELGDSALYFCASSFWTGNSPLHFGNGTRLTVT.